Sequencing of this T cell receptor beta chain was carried out in a study of blood T cell repertoires in COVID-19. Original data processing: Estimation of nucleated cell counts relied on the amplification of reference gene primers. This table comes from immunoSEQ multiplex PCR, and its TCRdb copy is limited to in-frame clones, with some not included. V, J and clone size derive from that table, while D and trimming were established from the DNA sequence. Of some 190,000 clones listed, less than 85% were seen once; the top ten hold more than 2.5%. Assignment of participants to cohorts was predicated upon participant-reported clinical history. The specimen was PBMCs or T cells enriched from blood (not recorded which). The sequence came from a woman aged 25-40 years who had recovered from COVID-19.

CDR3 DNA sequence: TGTGCCTGGAGTGTAGGAGGGAGCCTCTCCTACGAGCAGTACTTC. Its translation: CAWSVGGSLSYEQYF. The genes are TRBV30 and TRBJ2-7; weak D call: TRBD2 (6 bases). Between the trimmed V and J ends, which lost 0 bases and 0 bases, there was a span of 12 bases. This CDR3 has 15 residues. The germline gives CDR1 GTSNPN, CDR2 SVGIG (reference sequence).